This note documents a single T cell receptor beta chain sequence. What it recognizes is unknown. Trimming took 0 bases from V and 4 from J; bases not matched to a gene: 4. The CDR3 covers 15 residues. Germline loops: CDR1 GTSNPN, CDR2 SVGIG (reference sequence). The data were produced by immunoSEQ multiplex PCR, yet TCRdb's version contains in-frame clones alone and is incomplete. This table has 25,000 to 40,000 clones, approximately 80% appearing once. These data belong to a study of a mutant IDH1 vaccine in newly diagnosed glioma. Study in general: The therapy given earlier, which was standard therapy, consisted of radiotherapy, temozolomide, or both, and most of the patients received both.

Time point meaning: week 35, safety follow-up. Doses consisted of 300 ug of mutant IDH1 20-mer peptide each, paired with topical imiquimod. Each tumor in the donors was a new WHO grade 3 or 4 astrocytoma, IDH1-mutant and ATRX-lost. The sequence was collected from a young man with glioma. The gene calls are TRBV30 and TRBJ2-3, with 10 bases fitting TRBD1. The sample consisted of PBMCs, taken from a glioma patient whose treatment included an IDH1 peptide vaccine. The CDR3 region is CAWSVGQGEADTQYF. The CDR3 DNA follows: TGTGCCTGGAGTGTTGGACAGGGGGAGGCAGATACGCAGTATTTT.